The 30 T cell receptor beta chains below come from one sample, sequenced in a study of vaccination effects on CD4 cells after COVID-19. Their cognate antigens are unknown. The repertoire was sequenced with immunoSEQ multiplex PCR; TCRdb's copy has only in-frame clones and lacks some. The sample shows roughly 59,000 clones, roughly 78% of them seen only once. Before any sequencing was done, the ViraFEST assay used viral peptide pools to expand antigen-specific CD4+ T cells. Isolating CD4+ T cells followed more than 9 days of culture. It was two doses of either the BNT162b2 or mRNA-1273 vaccine that participants received. This sample comprised CD4+ T cells from PBMCs cultured with HCoV-OC43 spike peptides, obtained after COVID-19 vaccination. As for subset: HCoV-OC43 spike overlapping peptide pool stimulation. Every receptor here comes from a human donor who received a COVID-19 vaccine.

The rearrangement uses TRBV29-1 and TRBJ1-2; 11 bases are a match to TRBD1. Per germline, CDR1 SQVTM and CDR2 ANQGSEA. The CDR3 length is 15 residues. Germline trimming cut 2 bases from V and 2 bases from J; bases unmatched to any gene: 4. The CDR3 here is CSVEFRDRGNYGYTF. CDR3 coding DNA: TGCAGCGTTGAATTTAGGGACAGGGGGAACTATGGCTACACCTTC.

The chain combines TRBV5-1 with TRBJ2-6; D remains ambiguous. The germline V gene has CDR1 SGHRS and CDR2 YFSETQ. CDR3 length: 16 residues. V dropped 2 bases and J dropped 0 bases, with 9 bases sitting between them. CDR3 protein: CASSFGPTSGANVLTF. The CDR3 coding sequence is TGCGCCAGCAGCTTTGGGCCGACCTCTGGGGCCAACGTCCTGACTTTC.

The rearrangement uses TRBV10-3 and TRBJ2-2; 7 bases are a match to TRBD1. Trimming took 5 bases from V and 6 from J; bases not matched to a gene: 12. The CDR3 is 16 residues long. CDR1 is ENHRY, CDR2 SYGVKD, per germline. As DNA, the CDR3 is TGTGCCATCAGTTTTAGAACAGGACAGGCCGCCGGGGAGCTGTTTTTT. This translates into CAISFRTGQAAGELFF.

This chain joins TRBV7-2 and TRBJ2-5, with D tentatively TRBD1 or TRBD2 (5 bases each). The CDR3 is 14 residues long. Germline lookup yields CDR1 SGHTA and CDR2 FQGNSA. V shed 5 bases and J shed 0 bases, with 10 bases lying between them. The CDR3 region is CASSPPGHQETQYF. The DNA for the CDR3 is TGTGCCAGCAGCCCTCCGGGACACCAAGAGACCCAGTACTTC.

The rearrangement links TRBV30 to TRBJ2-5, with 10 bases matching TRBD2. Germline V lookup: CDR1 GTSNPN, CDR2 SVGIG (reference sequence). This CDR3 is 16 amino acids long. V trimming: 1 base; J trimming: 5 bases; junction bases outside the gene matches: 10. Here the CDR3 reads CAWSGLLSGGLETQYF. The CDR3 bases are TGTGCCTGGAGTGGCCTACTTAGCGGGGGGTTGGAGACCCAGTACTTC.

The V gene is TRBV5-1, the J gene TRBJ2-3; D possibly uses TRBD1 or TRBD2 (5 bases each). Trimming removed 0 bases at V and 3 bases at J, with 11 bases between. The CDR3 consists of 15 residues. Germline-derived CDR1 and CDR2 are SGHRS and YFSETQ. CDR3 residues: CASSLGGEWTDTQYF. The CDR3, as DNA: TGCGCCAGCAGCTTGGGAGGGGAGTGGACAGATACGCAGTATTTT. The full variable domain, with the rest looked up from reference TRBV5-1 and TRBJ2-3, is KAGVTQTPRYLIKTRGQQVTLSCSPISGHRSVSWYQQTPGQGLQFLFEYFSETQRNKGNFPGRFSGRQFSNSRSEMNVSTLELGDSALYLCASSLGGEWTDTQYFGPGTRLTVL.

The chain has TRBV7-3 and TRBJ2-6; perhaps TRBD1 as D (5 bases). Germline V gene lookup returns CDR1 SGHTA and CDR2 FQGTGA. The germline V and J ends were trimmed by 1 base and 1 base, with 11 bases remaining between them. CDR3 length equals 17 residues. CDR3 coding DNA: TGTGCCAGCAGCTTAATTGCAGGGCGGTCTGGGGCCAACGTCCTGACTTTC. Protein product: CASSLIAGRSGANVLTF.

This clone was seen just once. This chain joins TRBV20-1 and TRBJ1-1, with no clear D. Germline lookup yields CDR1 DFQATT and CDR2 SNEGSKA (reference sequence). This CDR3 is 11 amino acids long. Trimming left V 1 base short and J 10 bases short, with 10 bases between. In nucleotides, the CDR3 is TGCAGTGCTAGAGCCGGGCCCTTAGCTTTCTTT. Amino acid sequence: CSARAGPLAFF.

This chain links TRBV28 with TRBJ2-7; unclear D gene. Trimming stripped 5 bases from V and 0 bases from J, with 8 bases between. The germline V gene encodes CDR1 MDHEN and CDR2 SYDVKM. The CDR3 loop spans 13 amino acids. CDR3 DNA: TGTGCCAGCAGTACCACACTCTCCTACGAGCAGTACGTC. Amino acids: CASSTTLSYEQYV.

This sequence joins TRBV14 and TRBJ2-5; tentatively, D is TRBD1 (5 bases). The CDR3 consists of 13 residues. Deletions cut 4 bases from V and 3 bases from J, with 9 bases between. The V gene's germline CDR1 is SGHDN and CDR2 FVKESK. The CDR3 region has the DNA TGTGCCAGCAGCCGGACAATGGAAGAGACCCAGTACTTC. Translating gives CASSRTMEETQYF.

In this sample, this clone turned up once. This rearrangement joins TRBV7-8 to TRBJ1-1, with 7 nucleotides matching TRBD1. Per the germline V gene, CDR1 is SGHVS and CDR2 is FQNEAQ. V gave up 3 bases and J gave up 3 bases; unmatched junction bases: 4. This CDR3 has 14 residues. CDR3 residues: CASSLRDRDTEAFF. The CDR3, as DNA: TGTGCCAGCAGCTTGCGCGACAGGGACACTGAAGCTTTCTTT. Drawing the rest from reference TRBV7-8 and TRBJ1-1, the complete variable domain is GAGVSQSPRYKVAKRGQDVALRCDPISGHVSLFWYQQALGQGPEFLTYFQNEAQLDKSGLPSDRFFAERPEGSVSTLKIQRTQQEDSAVYLCASSLRDRDTEAFFGQGTRLTVV.

V gene TRBV2 combines with J gene TRBJ1-1; D is uncertain. Trimming stripped 10 bases from V and 3 bases from J, with 18 bases between. The V gene's germline CDR1 is SNHLY and CDR2 FYNNEI. The CDR3 totals 14 residues. CDR3 nucleotide sequence: TGTGCCACCACCGGACCTTTAAGAGACACTGAAGCTTTCTTT. This codes for CATTGPLRDTEAFF.

The chain combines TRBV7-8 with TRBJ1-5, with D perhaps matching TRBD1 (5 bases). Germline V lookup: CDR1 SGHVS, CDR2 FQNEAQ. The CDR3 extends over 16 amino acids. V lost 2 bases to trimming and J lost 0 bases, with 11 bases between them. The CDR3 region has the DNA TGTGCCAGCAGCTTATTAGAGGGGTATAGCAATCAGCCCCAGCATTTT. This codes for CASSLLEGYSNQPQHF.

The rearrangement joins TRBV2 to TRBJ1-2; TRBD1 might be the D (5 bases). Trimming shortened V by 6 bases and J by 0 bases, and 5 bases separated the two germline ends. The CDR3 runs to 12 residues. The V gene's germline CDR1 is SNHLY and CDR2 FYNNEI. The CDR3 coding sequence is TGTGCCAGCAGCAGGGCTAACTATGGCTACACCTTC. Its translation is CASSRANYGYTF.

The chain uses TRBV6-4 and TRBJ2-5, with 10 bases identical to TRBD1. The CDR3 totals 13 residues. CDR1 and CDR2 (germline): MRHNA, SNTAGT. The trim removed 5 bases at V and 5 bases at J, leaving 2 bases unmatched. The CDR3 reads CASSRDRGETQYF. The CDR3 DNA reads as TGTGCCAGCAGTCGGGACAGGGGCGAGACCCAGTACTTC.

This chain joins TRBV11-2 and TRBJ2-5; TRBD2 might be the D (6 bases). Trimming left V 0 bases short and J 5 bases short, with 13 bases between. Germline V gene data show CDR1 as SGHAT and CDR2 as FQNNGV. The CDR3 covers 15 residues. The CDR3 region is CASSLDPGVRETQYF. The CDR3 region has the DNA TGTGCCAGCAGCTTAGACCCGGGGGTGAGGGAGACCCAGTACTTC.

For the CDR3, the DNA is TGTGCCAGCAGCCTCATAGTGGGGGTCACAGATACGCAGTATTTT. Translating gives CASSLIVGVTDTQYF. This chain connects TRBV3-1 (or the pseudogene TRBV3-2) to TRBJ2-3; the D gene could be TRBD1 or TRBD2 (5 bases each). V lost 4 bases and J lost 2, with 13 bases in between. This CDR3 region has 15 residues. Germline V gene sequence: CDR1 LGHDT, CDR2 YNNKEL (reference sequence).

The chain combines TRBV24-1 with TRBJ2-3, with D possibly TRBD1 on 5 matching bases. V lost 3 bases, J lost 4 bases, and 10 bases lay in between. The CDR3 is made up of 14 amino acids. CDR1 and CDR2 from the germline V gene are KGHDR and SFDVKD. In DNA, the CDR3 is TGTGCCACCAGTGATGGGGCATGGCCAGATACGCAGTATTTT. Protein sequence: CATSDGAWPDTQYF.

The chain couples TRBV5-1 to TRBJ2-1; D remains unclear. V was shortened by 4 bases and J by 1 base, with 12 bases between the two germline ends. The CDR3 covers 15 residues. From germline, CDR1 is SGHRS and CDR2 YFSETQ. The CDR3 DNA is TGCGCCAGCAGCCTCGACACCGGGTCCTACAATGAGCAGTTCTTC. Translating gives CASSLDTGSYNEQFF. The complete variable domain, with remaining parts taken from reference TRBV5-1 and TRBJ2-1, reads KAGVTQTPRYLIKTRGQQVTLSCSPISGHRSVSWYQQTPGQGLQFLFEYFSETQRNKGNFPGRFSGRQFSNSRSEMNVSTLELGDSALYLCASSLDTGSYNEQFFGPGTRLTVL.

This chain links TRBV18 with TRBJ2-7; TRBD1 might be the D (6 bases). The CDR3 consists of 13 residues. V was pared by 2 bases and J by 3 bases, with 8 bases between. Germline lookup yields CDR1 KGHSH and CDR2 LQKENI. Here the CDR3 DNA reads TGTGCCAGCTCACCAGGGACATACTACGAGCAGTACGTC. This gives the protein CASSPGTYYEQYV.

J is TRBJ2-1 and V is TRBV7-2, with D possibly matching TRBD2 (6 bases). The CDR3 extends over 16 amino acids. The germline gives CDR1 SGHTA, CDR2 FQGNSA. Trimming removed 1 base from V and 1 base from J, with 11 bases in between. CDR3 nucleotides: TGTGCCAGCAGCTTAGGTCTAGCGTCTTCCTACAATGAGCAGTTCTTC. Translated, it gives CASSLGLASSYNEQFF.

The rearrangement joins TRBV10-3 to TRBJ1-1, with 10 bases aligning to TRBD1. The CDR3 has 16 residues. The V and J ends lost 7 bases and 0 bases, in that order; junction bases with no gene match: 8. Germline-derived CDR1 and CDR2 are ENHRY and SYGVKD. The CDR3 region is CAITKGQGSMNTEAFF. CDR3 in DNA: TGTGCCATCACTAAGGGACAGGGGTCGATGAACACTGAAGCTTTCTTT.

This clone was picked up a small number of times. The rearrangement links TRBV24-1 to TRBJ1-2, with D hard to call. The V gene lost 3 bases and the J gene lost 1 base, with 8 bases spanning the gap. Germline V gives CDR1 KGHDR, CDR2 SFDVKD. The CDR3 runs to 14 residues. The CDR3 DNA is TGTGCCACCAGTGATGCTTGGTTTAACTATGGCTACACCTTC. Translated: CATSDAWFNYGYTF.

This sequence joins TRBV24-1 and TRBJ2-5; a possible D gene is TRBD2 (6 bases). Trimming pared 3 bases from V and 1 base from J, leaving 11 bases between. The germline V gene has CDR1 KGHDR and CDR2 SFDVKD. This CDR3 is 15 amino acids long. In DNA, the CDR3 is TGTGCCACCAGTGATCCGGGGACTCTCCAAGAGACCCAGTACTTC. Its translation is CATSDPGTLQETQYF.

Worth noting for this clone: Since no conserved phenylalanine or tryptophan closes the CDR3, a read error is the likely cause. Because the CDR3's place on the DNA is in doubt, the DNA is left out and the CDR3 is given as listed by TCRdb. The V call is TRBV20-1, the J call TRBJ1-2. In germline, CDR1 is DFQATT, CDR2 SNEGSKA (reference sequence). The CDR3 sequence runs 9 residues, both termini included. CDR3 loop: CSARDNPVI.

This sequence joins TRBV15 and TRBJ1-5; D gene unclear. Germline CDR1 reads LNHNV; CDR2 reads YYDKDF (reference sequence). V shed 0 bases and J shed 8 bases, with 14 bases lying between them. The CDR3 consists of 15 residues. CDR3 protein: CATSRERRGPEPQHF. DNA for the CDR3: TGTGCCACCAGCAGAGAAAGGCGGGGTCCGGAGCCCCAGCATTTT.

This sequence joins TRBV5-6 and TRBJ2-7; tentative D call: TRBD1 (6 bases). The CDR3 runs to 14 residues. V was trimmed by 4 bases and J by 6 bases, leaving 17 bases between them. Germline CDR1 and CDR2: SGHDT and YYEEEE. The CDR3 sequence: CASSRGATGFEQYV. CDR3 sequence (DNA): TGTGCCAGCAGCCGTGGGGCTACAGGGTTCGAGCAGTACGTC.

The rearrangement links TRBV28 to TRBJ2-3; possible D gene TRBD1, 6 bases. The germline V gene has CDR1 MDHEN and CDR2 SYDVKM. This CDR3 has 14 residues. V lost 3 bases, J lost 3 bases, and 10 bases lay in between. The CDR3 DNA follows: TGTGCCAGCAGTTTCAGGGGTTTAACAGATACGCAGTATTTT. The encoded protein is CASSFRGLTDTQYF.

V usage is TRBV28 and J usage is TRBJ1-2; 10 bases agree with TRBD1. V trimming: 2 bases; J trimming: 4 bases; junction bases outside the gene matches: 22. CDR3 length: 21 amino acids. Per germline, CDR1 MDHEN and CDR2 SYDVKM. CDR3 sequence (DNA): TGTGCCAGCAGTTTAGTCGGATTGGGACCGGGACAGGGGCAACGGAGCTATGGCTACACCTTC. This encodes CASSLVGLGPGQGQRSYGYTF.

The table lists this clone with a few counts. V gene TRBV21-1 combines with J gene TRBJ2-6; the table's D gene call, TRBD1, was not cross checked with the DNA. TRBV21-1 is tagged as a pseudogene. The CDR3 spans 19 residues. The CDR3 DNA sequence: TGTGCCAGCAGCAAAGGGCCCCTCCAGGTGGTGTGGGGGGCCAACGTCCTGACTTTC. This codes for CASSKGPLQVVWGANVLTF.